This TCR beta chain was obtained from a study of cytomegalovirus exposure and HLA in healthy donors. A multiplex PCR was run with 60 Vbeta primers and 13 Jbeta primers. Profiled with immunoSEQ multiplex PCR; TCRdb holds only in-frame clones, not every one. The sample holds nearly 110,000 clones, more than 65% seen once. This clone has only a few counts. V lost 2 bases and J lost 8; bases outside the gene matches: 4. The CDR3 loop spans 15 amino acids. From germline, CDR1 is LGHNA and CDR2 YSLEER. The receptor was isolated from a boy aged 10-17 years in good health and CMV-seronegative. The material sequenced was PBMCs. This chain uses TRBV4-3 with TRBJ1-6; 9 bases are shared with TRBD1. The CDR3 nucleotides are TGCGCCAGCAGCCAAAGGGACAGGGTAGATTCACCCCTCCACTTT. It translates to CASSQRDRVDSPLHF.